This TCR beta chain was identified during a study of blood T cell repertoires in COVID-19. On the study more broadly: Donors in the United States, Italy and Spain gave samples during acute or convalescent COVID-19. T cells, B-cell-depleted T cells, or PBMCs supplied cDNA or gDNA.

This CDR3 has 12 amino acids. Germline-derived CDR1 and CDR2 are SGHDT and YYEEEE. Trimming took 1 base from V and 7 from J, leaving 6 bases between them. Clones were sequenced by immunoSEQ multiplex PCR, and TCRdb holds only the in-frame ones, with some missing. The profile shows 95,000 to 110,000 clones, about 91% of them singletons. The TCR was taken from a human donor in a cohort sampled during active COVID-19. The sequenced material came from peripheral blood. This chain uses TRBV5-6 with TRBJ2-1, with D unclear. The CDR3 reads CASSLFSNEQFF. CDR3 nucleotide sequence: TGTGCCAGCAGCTTGTTCTCGAATGAGCAGTTCTTC. Full variable domain (remainder filled in from reference TRBV5-6 and TRBJ2-1): DAGVTQSPTHLIKTRGQQVTLRCSPKSGHDTVSWYQQALGQGPQFIFQYYEEEERQRGNFPDRFSGHQFPNYSSELNVNALLLGDSALYLCASSLFSNEQFFGPGTRLTVL.